This TCR beta chain was documented in a study of blood T cell repertoires in COVID-19. The overall study: Spain, Italy and the United States supplied samples that represented acute and convalescent COVID-19.

Germline-derived CDR1 and CDR2 are SGHTA and FQGNSA. The CDR3 spans 15 residues. With 4 bases removed from V and 5 bases from J, the gap between germline ends came to 12 bases. Sequencing used immunoSEQ multiplex PCR; TCRdb keeps in-frame clones, though not all of them. The data show fewer than 150,000 clones, 85% seen once. The sample was peripheral blood. This TCR derives from a human donor in a cohort sampled during active COVID-19. The rearrangement links TRBV7-2 to TRBJ1-6, with D unresolved. In DNA, the CDR3 is TGTGCCAGCAGCTCCTCGGGAGGGCATAATTCACCCCTCCACTTT. Encoded protein: CASSSSGGHNSPLHF.